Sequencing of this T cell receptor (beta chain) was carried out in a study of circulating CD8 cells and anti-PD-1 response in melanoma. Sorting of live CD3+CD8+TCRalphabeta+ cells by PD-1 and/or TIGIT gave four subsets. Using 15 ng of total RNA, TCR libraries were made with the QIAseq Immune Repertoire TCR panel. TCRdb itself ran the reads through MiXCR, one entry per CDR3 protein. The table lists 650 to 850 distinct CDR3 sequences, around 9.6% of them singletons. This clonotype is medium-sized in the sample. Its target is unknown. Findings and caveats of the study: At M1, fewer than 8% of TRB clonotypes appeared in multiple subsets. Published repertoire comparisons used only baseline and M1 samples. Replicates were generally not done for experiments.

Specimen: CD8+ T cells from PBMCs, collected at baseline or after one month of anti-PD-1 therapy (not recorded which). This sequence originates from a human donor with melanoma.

CDR3 nucleotides: TGTGCCAGCAGTGACGGACTAGCGGGGGGGACAGATACGCAGTATTTT. Its translation: CASSDGLAGGTDTQYF. The rearrangement uses TRBV6-5 and TRBJ2-3; TRBD2 matches 15 bases. Trimming took 5 bases from V and 3 from J; bases not matched to a gene: 3. Looked up from germline, CDR1 is MNHEY and CDR2 is SVGAGI. The CDR3 is made up of 16 amino acids.